This T cell receptor (beta chain) was identified during a study of blood T cell repertoires in COVID-19. Study-level background: Samples of COVID-19 (acute and convalescent) were obtained from the United States, Italy and Spain.

Enrollment of patients from Seattle took place during active infection, with longitudinal follow-up. This clone has a single count. Germline V gene sequence: CDR1 SGHDT, CDR2 YYEEEE. There are 16 residues in the CDR3. V was clipped by 0 bases and J by 3 bases, with 15 bases between them. Study processing details: Reference gene primers were amplified, and this amplification served to estimate nucleated cell counts. Sequencing used immunoSEQ multiplex PCR; TCRdb keeps in-frame clones, though not all of them. The V and J calls and the clone size are those of that table, but D and trimming were determined from the DNA. The sample has about 370,000 clones; 89% are singletons.

This receptor was identified in a woman aged 25 to 39 with COVID-19, enrolled during active disease. Material for sequencing was peripheral blood. V usage is TRBV5-6 and J usage is TRBJ1-2, with D possibly TRBD1 on 5 matching bases. CDR3: CASSLAAGGYYYGYTF. Here the CDR3 DNA reads TGTGCCAGCAGCTTGGCCGCGGGGGGGTACTACTATGGCTACACCTTC.